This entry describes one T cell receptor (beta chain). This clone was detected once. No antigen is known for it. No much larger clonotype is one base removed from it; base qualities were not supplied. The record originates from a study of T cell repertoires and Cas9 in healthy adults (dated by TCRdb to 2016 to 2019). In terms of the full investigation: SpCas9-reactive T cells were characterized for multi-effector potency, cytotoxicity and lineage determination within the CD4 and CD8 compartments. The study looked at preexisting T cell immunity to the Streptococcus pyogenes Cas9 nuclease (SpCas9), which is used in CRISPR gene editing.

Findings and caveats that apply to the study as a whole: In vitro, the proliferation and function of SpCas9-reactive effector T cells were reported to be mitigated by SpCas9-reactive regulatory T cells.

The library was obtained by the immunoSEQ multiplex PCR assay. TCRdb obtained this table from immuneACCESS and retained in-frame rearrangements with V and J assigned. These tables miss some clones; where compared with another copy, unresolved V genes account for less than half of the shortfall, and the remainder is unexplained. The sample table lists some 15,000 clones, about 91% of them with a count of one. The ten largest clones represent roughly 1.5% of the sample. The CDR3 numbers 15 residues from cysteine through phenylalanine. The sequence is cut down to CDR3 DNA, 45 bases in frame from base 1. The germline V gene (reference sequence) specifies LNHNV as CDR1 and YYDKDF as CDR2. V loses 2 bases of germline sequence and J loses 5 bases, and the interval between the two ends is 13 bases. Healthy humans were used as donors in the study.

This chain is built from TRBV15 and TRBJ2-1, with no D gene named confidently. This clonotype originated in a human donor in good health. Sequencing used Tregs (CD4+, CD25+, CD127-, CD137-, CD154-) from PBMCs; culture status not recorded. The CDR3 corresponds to CATSRPGPPNNEQFF. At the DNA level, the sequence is TGTGCCACCAGCAGACCCGGGCCCCCAAACAATGAGCAGTTCTTC. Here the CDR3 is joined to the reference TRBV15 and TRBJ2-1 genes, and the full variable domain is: DAMVIQNPRYQVTQFGKPVTLSCSQTLNHNVMYWYQQKSSQAPKLLFHYYDKDFNNEADTPDNFQSRRPNTSFCFLDIRSPGLGDTAMYLCATSRPGPPNNEQFFGPGTRLTVL.